What follows is one TCR beta chain and its context. No antigen is known for it. The sample comes from a study of cytomegalovirus exposure and HLA in healthy donors. The study, taken as a whole, reports: The dataset shows that most TCR sequences were rare, while some public TCRs occurred in many donors.

Only in-frame clones appear in the TCRdb table, and some are missing; sequencing was by immunoSEQ multiplex PCR. This sample carries tens of thousands of clones, 96% of them seen once, and the ten largest clones take about 4.5%. Sequencing was performed on PBMCs. The sequence derives from a woman aged 18 to 35 in good health and CMV-seropositive.

The CDR3 here is CAISDYSGDTQYF. For the CDR3, the DNA is TGTGCCATCAGTGATTATAGCGGAGATACGCAGTATTTT. The V call is TRBV10-3, the J call TRBJ2-3, with a weak D call TRBD2 (6 bases). The CDR3 sequence is 13 residues long. V lost 3 bases and J 5 bases, leaving 9 bases between the germline ends. CDR1 ENHRY and CDR2 SYGVKD come from the germline V gene.